This TCR beta chain derives from a study of shared clonotypes between healthy human individuals. Study-wide results and caveats: Though the depth was large, rarefaction showed that sorted-subset sequencing was incomplete. Generation probabilities of non-shared clonotypes were lower (relative to those shared by all four donors).

Sequencing was performed with immunoSEQ multiplex PCR; in TCRdb, only in-frame clones are kept and a portion is missing. The table shows 1.5 million to 2.5 million clones, with roughly 94% occurring only once. Points on this clone: Its target is unknown.

CD45RO negativity and positive selection for CCR7 defined naive CD8 cells, a population that excluded terminally differentiated effector memory CD45RA+ cells. The sequence came from a man aged 18 to 30 in good health. Specimen: naive CD8+ T cells sorted from blood.

CDR3 amino acids: CASSLRRGPGQGTEAFF. As DNA, the CDR3 is TGTGCCAGCAGCTTGAGACGAGGACCGGGACAGGGAACTGAAGCTTTCTTT. This chain connects TRBV7-9 to TRBJ1-1; 9 bases are shared with TRBD1. The V gene end was trimmed by 3 bases and the J gene end by 5 bases; junction bases not matched to a gene: 13. The CDR3 is 17 residues long. CDR1 and CDR2 (germline): SEHNR, FQNEAQ (reference sequence). Full variable domain (remainder filled in from reference TRBV7-9 and TRBJ1-1): DTGVSQNPRHKITKRGQNVTFRCDPISEHNRLYWYRQTLGQGPEFLTYFQNEAQLEKSRLLSDRFSAERPKGSFSTLEIQRTEQGDSAMYLCASSLRRGPGQGTEAFFGQGTRLTVV.